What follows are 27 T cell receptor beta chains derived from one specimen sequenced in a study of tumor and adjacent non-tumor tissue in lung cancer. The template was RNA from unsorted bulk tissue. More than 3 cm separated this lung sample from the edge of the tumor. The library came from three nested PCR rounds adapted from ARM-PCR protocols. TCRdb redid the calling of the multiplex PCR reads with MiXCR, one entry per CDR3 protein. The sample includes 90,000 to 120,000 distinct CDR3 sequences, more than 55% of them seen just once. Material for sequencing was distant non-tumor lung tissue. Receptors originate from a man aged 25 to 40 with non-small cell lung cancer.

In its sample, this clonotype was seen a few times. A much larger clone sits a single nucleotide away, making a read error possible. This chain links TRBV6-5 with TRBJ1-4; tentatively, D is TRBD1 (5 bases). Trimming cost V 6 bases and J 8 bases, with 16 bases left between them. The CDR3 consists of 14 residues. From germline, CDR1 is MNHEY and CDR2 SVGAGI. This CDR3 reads CASSRGRAEEKLFF. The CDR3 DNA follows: TGTGCCAGCAGCAGAGGCAGGGCGGAAGAAAAACTGTTTTTT.

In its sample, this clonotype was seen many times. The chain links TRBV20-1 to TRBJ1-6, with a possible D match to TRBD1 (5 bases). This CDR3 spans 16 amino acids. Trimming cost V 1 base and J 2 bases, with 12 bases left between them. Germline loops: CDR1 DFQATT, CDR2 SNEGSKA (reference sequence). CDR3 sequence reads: CSARAAGGAYNSPLHF. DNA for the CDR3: TGCAGTGCTAGAGCGGCGGGGGGTGCCTATAATTCACCCCTCCACTTT.

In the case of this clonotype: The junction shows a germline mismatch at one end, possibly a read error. The CDR3 nucleotides read TGCAGCGTCACAGGGGCCGGCCAAGAGATCCAGTACTTC. This encodes CSVTGAGQEIQYF. This chain connects TRBV29-1 to TRBJ2-5, with 7 bases that match TRBD1. The CDR3 loop spans 13 amino acids. The V gene's germline CDR1 is SQVTM and CDR2 ANQGSEA.

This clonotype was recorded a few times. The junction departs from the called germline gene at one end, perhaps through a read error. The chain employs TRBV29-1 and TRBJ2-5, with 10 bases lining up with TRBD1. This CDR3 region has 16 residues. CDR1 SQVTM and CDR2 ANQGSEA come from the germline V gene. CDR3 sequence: CSVEAGTGAYQETQYF. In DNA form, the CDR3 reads TGCAGTGTTGAAGCTGGGACAGGGGCGTACCAAGAGACCCAGTACTTC.

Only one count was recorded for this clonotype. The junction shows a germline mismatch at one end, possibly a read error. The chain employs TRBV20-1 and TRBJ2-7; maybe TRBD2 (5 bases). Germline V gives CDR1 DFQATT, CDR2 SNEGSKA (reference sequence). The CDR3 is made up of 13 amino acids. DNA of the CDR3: TGCAGTGCTAGGGTTCCTAGCTCCTGCGAGCAGTACTTC. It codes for CSARVPSSCEQYF.

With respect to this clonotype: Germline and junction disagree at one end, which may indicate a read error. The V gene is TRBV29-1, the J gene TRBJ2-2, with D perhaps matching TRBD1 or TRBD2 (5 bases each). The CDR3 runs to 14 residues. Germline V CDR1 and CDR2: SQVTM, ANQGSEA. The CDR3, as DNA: TGCAGCGCAGCACGGTCCGCGAACACCAGGGAGCTGTTATTT. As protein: CSAARSANTRELLF.

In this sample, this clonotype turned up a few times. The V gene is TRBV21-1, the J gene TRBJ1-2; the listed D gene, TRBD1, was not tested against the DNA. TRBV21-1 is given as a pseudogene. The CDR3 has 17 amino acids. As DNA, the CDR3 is TGTGCCAGCAGCAAAGCTACCGCCCCCCGGGACACGGATGGCTACACCTTC. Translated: CASSKATAPRDTDGYTF.

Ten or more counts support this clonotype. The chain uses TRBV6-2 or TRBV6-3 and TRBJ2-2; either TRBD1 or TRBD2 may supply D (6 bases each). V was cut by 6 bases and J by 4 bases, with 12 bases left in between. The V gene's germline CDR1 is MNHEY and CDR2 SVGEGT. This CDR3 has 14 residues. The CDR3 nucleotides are TGTGCCAGCAGGACTAGACAGGTCACCGGGGAGCTGTTTTTT. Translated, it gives CASRTRQVTGELFF.

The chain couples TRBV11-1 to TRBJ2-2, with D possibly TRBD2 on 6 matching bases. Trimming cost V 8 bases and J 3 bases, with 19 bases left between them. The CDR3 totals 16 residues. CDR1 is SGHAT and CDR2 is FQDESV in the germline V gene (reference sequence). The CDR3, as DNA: TGTGCCAGCGGCTCGGGGGATTTGTCTGACACCGGGGAGCTGTTTTTT. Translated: CASGSGDLSDTGELFF.

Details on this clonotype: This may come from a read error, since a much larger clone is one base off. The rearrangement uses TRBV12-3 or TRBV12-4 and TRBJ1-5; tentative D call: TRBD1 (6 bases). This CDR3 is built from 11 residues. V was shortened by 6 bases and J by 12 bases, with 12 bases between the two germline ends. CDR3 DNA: TGTGCCAGCAGCTTGGGGGGCCACCAGCATTTT. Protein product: CASSLGGHQHF.

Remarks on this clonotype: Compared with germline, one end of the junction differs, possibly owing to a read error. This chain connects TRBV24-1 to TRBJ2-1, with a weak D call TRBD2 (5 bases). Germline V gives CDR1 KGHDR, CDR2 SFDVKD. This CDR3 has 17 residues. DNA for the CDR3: TGTGCCACCGGTGATTTTTTAGCCAGTGGGAGCGACAATGAGCAGTTCTTC. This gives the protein CATGDFLASGSDNEQFF.

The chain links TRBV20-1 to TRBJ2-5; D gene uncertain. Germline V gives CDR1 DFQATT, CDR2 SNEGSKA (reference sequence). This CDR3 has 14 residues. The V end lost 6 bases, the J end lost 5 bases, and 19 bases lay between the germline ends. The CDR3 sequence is CSARQALRMETQYF. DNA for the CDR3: TGCAGTGCGCGTCAGGCTCTGCGTATGGAGACCCAGTACTTC.

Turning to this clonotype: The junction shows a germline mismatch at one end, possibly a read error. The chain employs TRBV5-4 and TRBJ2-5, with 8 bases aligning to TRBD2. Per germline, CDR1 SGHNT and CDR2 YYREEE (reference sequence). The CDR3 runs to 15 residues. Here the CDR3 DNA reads TGTGCCAACAGCATCGCGGGTAGCGGGGAACAGACCCAGTACTTC. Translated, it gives CANSIAGSGEQTQYF.

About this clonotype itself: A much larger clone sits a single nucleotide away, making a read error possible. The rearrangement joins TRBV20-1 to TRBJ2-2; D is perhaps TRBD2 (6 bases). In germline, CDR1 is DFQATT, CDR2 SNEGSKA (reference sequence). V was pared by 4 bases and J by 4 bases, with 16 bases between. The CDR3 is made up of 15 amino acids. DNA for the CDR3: TGCAGTGCTACTCACGAGTGGGGGGTCACCGGGGAGCTGTTTTTT. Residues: CSATHEWGVTGELFF.

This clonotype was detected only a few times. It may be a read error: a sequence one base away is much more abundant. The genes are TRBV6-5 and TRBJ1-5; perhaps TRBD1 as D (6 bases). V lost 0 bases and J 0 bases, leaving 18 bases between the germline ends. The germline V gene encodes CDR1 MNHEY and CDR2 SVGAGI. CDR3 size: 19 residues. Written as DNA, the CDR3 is TGTGCCAGCAGTTACTCGGCAGGGGAAACACATAATAGCAATCAGCCCCAGCATTTT. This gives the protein CASSYSAGETHNSNQPQHF.

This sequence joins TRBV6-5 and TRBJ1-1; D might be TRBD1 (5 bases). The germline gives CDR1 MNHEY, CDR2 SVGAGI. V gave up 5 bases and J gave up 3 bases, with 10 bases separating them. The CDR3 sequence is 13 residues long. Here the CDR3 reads CASSRQWDTEAFF. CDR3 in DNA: TGTGCCAGCAGTCGACAGTGGGACACTGAAGCTTTCTTT.

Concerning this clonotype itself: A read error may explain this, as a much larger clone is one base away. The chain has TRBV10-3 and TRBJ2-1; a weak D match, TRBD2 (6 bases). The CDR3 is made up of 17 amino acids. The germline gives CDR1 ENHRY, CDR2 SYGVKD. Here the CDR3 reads CAISEALATGLLDEQFF. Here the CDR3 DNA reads TGTGCTATCAGTGAGGCACTCGCGACGGGACTTCTGGATGAGCAGTTTTTC.

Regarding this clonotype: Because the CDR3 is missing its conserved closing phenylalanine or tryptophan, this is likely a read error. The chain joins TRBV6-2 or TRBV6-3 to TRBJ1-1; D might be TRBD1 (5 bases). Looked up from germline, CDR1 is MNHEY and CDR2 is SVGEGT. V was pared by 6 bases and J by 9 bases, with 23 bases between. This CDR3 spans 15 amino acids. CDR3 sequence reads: CASSKTREGGSQAFY. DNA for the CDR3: TGTGCCAGCAGCAAAACCAGGGAGGGAGGAAGTCAAGCTTTCTAT.

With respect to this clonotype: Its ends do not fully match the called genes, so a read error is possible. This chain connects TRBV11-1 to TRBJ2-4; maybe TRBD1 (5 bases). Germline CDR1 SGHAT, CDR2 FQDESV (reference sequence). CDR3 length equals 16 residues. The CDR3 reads CASAHSGRATKNIQYF. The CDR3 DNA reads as TGTGCCAGTGCCCACTCAGGCAGGGCGACCAAAAACATTCAGTATTTC.

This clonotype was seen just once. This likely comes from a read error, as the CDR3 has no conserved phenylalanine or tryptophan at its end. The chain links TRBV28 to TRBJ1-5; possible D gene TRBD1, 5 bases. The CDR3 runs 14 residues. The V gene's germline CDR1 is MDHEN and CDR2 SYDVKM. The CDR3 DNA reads TGTACCAGCAGGGTGGATAGATACAATCAGCCCCAGCATTTA. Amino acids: CTSRVDRYNQPQHL.

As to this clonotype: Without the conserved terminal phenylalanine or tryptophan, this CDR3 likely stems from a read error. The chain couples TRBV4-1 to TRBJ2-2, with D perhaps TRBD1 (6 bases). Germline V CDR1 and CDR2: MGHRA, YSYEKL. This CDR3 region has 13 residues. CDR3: CTSSQGRTGELFI. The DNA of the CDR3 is TGCACCAGCAGCCAGGGGCGCACCGGGGAGCTGTTTATT.

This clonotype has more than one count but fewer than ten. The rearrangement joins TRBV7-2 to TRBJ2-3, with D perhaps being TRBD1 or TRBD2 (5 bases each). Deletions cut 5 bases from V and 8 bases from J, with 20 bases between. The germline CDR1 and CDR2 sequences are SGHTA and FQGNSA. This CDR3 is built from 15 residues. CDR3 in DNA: TGTGCCAGCAGCCCTAGGTCAGCGGACAAGGGTACGCAGTATTTT. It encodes CASSPRSADKGTQYF.

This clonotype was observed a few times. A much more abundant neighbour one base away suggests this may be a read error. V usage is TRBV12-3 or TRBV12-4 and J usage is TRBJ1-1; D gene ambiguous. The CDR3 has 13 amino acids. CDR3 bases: TGTGCCAGCAGTTTAGCCCCGAACACTGAAACTTTCTTT. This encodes CASSLAPNTETFF.

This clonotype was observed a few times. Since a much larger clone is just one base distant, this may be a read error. The CDR3 nucleotides are TGCAGTGCCACAGGAAGCAATCAGTCCCAGCATTTT. It translates to CSATGSNQSQHF. V and J are TRBV20-1 and TRBJ1-5; tentatively, D is TRBD1 (5 bases). Germline V lookup: CDR1 DFQATT, CDR2 SNEGSKA (reference sequence). The CDR3 consists of 12 residues.

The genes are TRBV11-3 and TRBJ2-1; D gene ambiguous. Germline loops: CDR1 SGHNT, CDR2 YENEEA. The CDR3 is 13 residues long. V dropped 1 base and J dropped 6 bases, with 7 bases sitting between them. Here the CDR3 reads CASSLGMANEQFF. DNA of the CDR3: TGTGCCAGCAGCTTAGGAATGGCCAATGAGCAGTTCTTC.

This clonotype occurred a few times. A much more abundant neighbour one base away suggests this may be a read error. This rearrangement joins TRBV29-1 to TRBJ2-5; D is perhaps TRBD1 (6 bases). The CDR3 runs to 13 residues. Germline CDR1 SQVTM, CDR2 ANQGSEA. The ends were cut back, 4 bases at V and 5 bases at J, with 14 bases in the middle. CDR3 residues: CSVAWTVRETQYF. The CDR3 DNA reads TGCAGCGTTGCCTGGACAGTTAGGGAGACCCAGTACTTC.

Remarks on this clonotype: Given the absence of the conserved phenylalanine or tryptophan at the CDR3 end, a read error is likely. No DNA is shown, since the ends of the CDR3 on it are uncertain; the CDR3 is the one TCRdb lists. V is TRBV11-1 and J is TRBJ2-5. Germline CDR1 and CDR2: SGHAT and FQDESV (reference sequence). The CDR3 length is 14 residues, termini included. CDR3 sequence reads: CASSADTYQETQNI.